The present T cell receptor beta chain was sequenced within a study of identical twins. The sample holds many counts of this clonotype. V was trimmed by 4 bases and J by 5 bases, leaving 15 bases between them. This CDR3 has 15 amino acids. Germline V lookup: CDR1 PRHDT, CDR2 FYEKMQ (reference sequence). TCRdb re-called the 5' RACE reads through MiXCR, storing one row per CDR3 protein. The sample includes approximately 230,000 distinct CDR3 sequences, over 5.5% of them seen just once. The same data also went into a second study, on T cells expressing NK-cell markers.

The sample was CD8+ T cells sorted from blood. The gene calls are TRBV13 and TRBJ2-1; either TRBD1 or TRBD2 may fit D (6 bases each). This clonotype was sampled from a woman aged 18-35 years in good health. The CDR3 region is CASSYPLRGDNEQFF. CDR3 bases: TGTGCCAGCAGCTACCCCCTTAGGGGGGACAATGAGCAGTTCTTC.